These T cell receptor beta chains were read from a single sample in a study of OX40 agonist ivuxolimab in advanced cancers. TCRdb's copy holds only in-frame clones and misses some; the assay was immunoSEQ multiplex PCR. The sample carries some 70,000 clones, approximately 88% recorded once. Specimen: CD4+ or CD8+ T cells sorted from blood, collected in a trial of the OX40 agonist ivuxolimab. The source of these receptors is an adult with an advanced solid tumor such as melanoma, head and neck, liver or kidney cancer. Each CDR3 is given with its conserved first and last residue. D genes are given only for firm matches. The size entry is marked missing in some rows and otherwise reads once, few, many or a size class.

size	J	V	D	DNA	CDR3
.	TRBJ1-1	TRBV11-2	.	TGTGCCAGCAGCTTAGACAGGAACACTGAAGCTTTCTTT	CASSLDRNTEAFF
.	TRBJ1-4	TRBV19	.	TGTGCCAGTAGTATCTCCCTTGCAACTAATGAAAAACTGTTTTTT	CASSISLATNEKLFF
.	TRBJ2-7	TRBV2	.	TGTGCCAGCAGTTCTCTTCGGGAGCAGTACTTC	CASSSLREQYF
.	TRBJ1-1	TRBV7-2	.	TGTGCCAGCAGCGTTTCTGAAGCTTTCTTT	CASSVSEAFF
.	TRBJ2-7	TRBV7-3	.	TGTGCCAGCAGCCTCGACAGGATCAACGAGCAGTACTTC	CASSLDRINEQYF
.	TRBJ2-1	TRBV5-6	.	TGTGCCAGCAGCCCGAGTCGGGCTCGTGAGCAGTTCTTC	CASSPSRAREQFF
.	TRBJ1-3	TRBV18	TRBD1	TGTGCCAGCTCACCCCCGACAGGGACTGTTCCGGGAAACACCATATATTTT	CASSPPTGTVPGNTIYF
.	TRBJ1-3	TRBV5-1	.	TGCGCCAGCAGCGAAAGGAACTCAATCTCTGGAAACACCATATATTTT	CASSERNSISGNTIYF
.	TRBJ1-2	TRBV14	TRBD1	TGTGCCAGCAGCCAGGGACAGGGGGCCTTCTATGGCTACACCTTC	CASSQGQGAFYGYTF
.	TRBJ2-7	TRBV18	.	TGTGCCAGCTCAATTGTGGGGACGGGGATTAGGCACGAGCAGTACTTC	CASSIVGTGIRHEQYF
.	TRBJ2-1	TRBV7-2	.	TGTGCCAGCAGCTTAGCCCCCTTTGGAGCGGGCCTGCCCCCCTCCTACAATGAGCAGTTCTTC	CASSLAPFGAGLPPSYNEQFF
.	TRBJ2-1	TRBV5-1	TRBD2	TGCGCCAGCAGCCGGGACAGAGCGACTAGCGGGTCGAGCTCCTACAATGAGCAGTTCTTC	CASSRDRATSGSSSYNEQFF
.	TRBJ2-2	TRBV5-1	.	TGCGCCAGCAGCTTAATGGATCCCGGGGAGCTGTTTTTT	CASSLMDPGELFF
few	TRBJ1-5	TRBV12-5	.	TGTGCTAGTGGTTTGGTCACAGCCGGCAATCAGCCCCAGCATTTT	CASGLVTAGNQPQHF
.	TRBJ2-7	TRBV11-3	.	TGTGCCAGCAGCTTAGGGGCGGACGAGCAGTACTTC	CASSLGADEQYF
.	TRBJ2-1	TRBV5-1	TRBD2	TGCGCCAGCAGCCCTGGGGCGGGAGGCCACAATGAGCAGTTCTTC	CASSPGAGGHNEQFF
.	TRBJ2-5	TRBV27	TRBD2	TGTGCCAGCAGTTTATCGGGAGCGGGGGGGACCCAGTACTTC	CASSLSGAGGTQYF
.	TRBJ1-2	TRBV7-2	.	TGTGCCAGCAGCTTAGAGGACAGTAACTTCTATGGCTACACCTTC	CASSLEDSNFYGYTF
.	TRBJ1-4	TRBV7-2	.	TGTGCCAGCAGCCTGCTAAGGGGTGAAAAACTGTTTTTT	CASSLLRGEKLFF
.	TRBJ1-1	TRBV28	.	TGTGCCAGCACACTAACGGGATATAGAGAAGCTTTCTTT	CASTLTGYREAFF
.	TRBJ2-7	TRBV18	.	TGTGCCAGCTCACCACCGGGTGGACAGATATACGAGCAGTACTTC	CASSPPGGQIYEQYF
.	TRBJ2-1	TRBV10-2	TRBD2	TGCGCCAGCAGTGAGCCCAAACGACGACTAGCGGGAGCCTCCTACAATGAGCAGTTCTTC	CASSEPKRRLAGASYNEQFF
.	TRBJ2-7	TRBV27	.	TGTGCCAGCAGTCCCCGGACAGACCGCTACGAGCAGTACTTC	CASSPRTDRYEQYF
.	TRBJ2-2	TRBV11-2	TRBD2	TGTGCCAGCAGCCTCCGACTAGCGGGAGTCGGGGAGCTGTTTTTT	CASSLRLAGVGELFF
.	TRBJ2-7	TRBV5-1	TRBD1	TGCGCCAGCAGCTTGGGCGGACAGGGCTCCTACGAGCAGTACTTC	CASSLGGQGSYEQYF
once	TRBJ2-3	TRBV7-8	TRBD1	TGTGCCAGCAGCTTACAATCGGGCAGGGGGCGAGGAGATACGCAGTATTTT	CASSLQSGRGRGDTQYF
.	TRBJ1-1	TRBV27	TRBD1	TGTGCCAGCAGCCTTTCAGGGGGCACTGAAGCTTTCTTT	CASSLSGGTEAFF
.	TRBJ2-1	TRBV21-1	.	TGTGCCAGCAGCAAAGATCACGAGGGGGCAGAGGGTAGCGGGGTGAGCTCCTACAATGAGCAGTTCTTC	CASSKDHEGAEGSGVSSYNEQFF
.	TRBJ2-7	TRBV28	.	TGTGCCAGCACCCTGAACTTGGGCAGCGAGCAGTACTTC	CASTLNLGSEQYF
.	TRBJ2-2	TRBV5-6	.	TGTGCCAGCAGCTGGGACGGGACTCCTGTTGAGCTGTTTTTT	CASSWDGTPVELFF
few	TRBJ2-1	TRBV7-9	TRBD1	TGTGCCAGCAGCTCCCGAAACGGACAGGGGTATGAGCAGTTCTTC	CASSSRNGQGYEQFF
.	TRBJ1-2	TRBV6-1	TRBD1	TGTGCCAGCAGTGAAGCGCGACAGGGACAGACAATCGACTATGGCTACACCTTC	CASSEARQGQTIDYGYTF
.	TRBJ2-7	TRBV18	.	TGTGCCAGCTCAACACAGAGCTACGAGCAGTACTTC	CASSTQSYEQYF
.	TRBJ2-1	TRBV28	.	TGTGCCAGCAGTTTAGCGGGAAGCACCTACAATGAGCAGTTCTTC	CASSLAGSTYNEQFF
.	TRBJ2-5	TRBV11-2	.	TGTGCCAGCAGCTTAGTCCTTTTTGGGGAGACCCAGTACTTC	CASSLVLFGETQYF
.	TRBJ1-2	TRBV27	.	TGTGCCAGCAGGGCGAAGAACTATGGCTACACCTTC	CASRAKNYGYTF
.	TRBJ1-2	TRBV6-4	.	TGTGCCAGCCGAGGTCCCAATGATGGCTACACCTTC	CASRGPNDGYTF